This section outlines one T cell receptor beta chain sequence together with its context. The antigen is undetermined. CDR3 length: 14 residues. Between the trimmed V and J ends, which lost 1 base and 7 bases, there was a span of 11 bases. CDR1 is SGHAT, CDR2 FQDESV, per germline (reference sequence). The source of the sample is a study of cytomegalovirus exposure and HLA in healthy donors. Whole-study findings and limits: A missense variant in DCLRE1C was later tied to TCR beta V- and J-gene trimming.

PCR involved 60 Vbeta and 13 Jbeta primers. Only in-frame clones appear in the TCRdb table, and some are missing; sequencing was by immunoSEQ multiplex PCR. Among over 90,000 clones, roughly two thirds were seen once, and the ten largest hold roughly 3.6%. This sequence originates from a man aged 35-49 years in good health and CMV-seronegative. The chain carries TRBV11-1 and TRBJ2-1, with D tentatively TRBD1 (6 bases). The sequenced sample was PBMCs. The CDR3 spells CASSLVSRGNEQFF. CDR3 coding DNA: TGTGCCAGCAGCTTAGTGTCGAGGGGGAATGAGCAGTTCTTC.